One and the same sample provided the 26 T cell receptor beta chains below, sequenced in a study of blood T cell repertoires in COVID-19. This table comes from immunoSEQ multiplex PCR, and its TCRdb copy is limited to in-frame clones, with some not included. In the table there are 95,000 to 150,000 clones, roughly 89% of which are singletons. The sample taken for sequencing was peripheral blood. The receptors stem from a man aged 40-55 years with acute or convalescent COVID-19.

CDR3 coding DNA: TGTGCCAGTAGTAGTCAGAATACGCAGTATTTT. Translated, it gives CASSSQNTQYF. V and J are TRBV19 and TRBJ2-3; D unclear. The V gene lost 4 bases and the J gene lost 7 bases, with 6 bases spanning the gap. The CDR3 contains 11 residues. Germline values: CDR1 LNHDA, CDR2 SQIVND (reference sequence).

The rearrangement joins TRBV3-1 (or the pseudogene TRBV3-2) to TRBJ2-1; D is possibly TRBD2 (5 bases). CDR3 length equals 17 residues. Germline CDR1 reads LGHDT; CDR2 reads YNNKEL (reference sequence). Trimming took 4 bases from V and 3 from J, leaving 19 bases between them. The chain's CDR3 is CASSRKTPLGDYNEQFF. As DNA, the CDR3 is TGTGCCAGCAGCCGAAAAACACCATTGGGAGACTACAATGAGCAGTTCTTC.

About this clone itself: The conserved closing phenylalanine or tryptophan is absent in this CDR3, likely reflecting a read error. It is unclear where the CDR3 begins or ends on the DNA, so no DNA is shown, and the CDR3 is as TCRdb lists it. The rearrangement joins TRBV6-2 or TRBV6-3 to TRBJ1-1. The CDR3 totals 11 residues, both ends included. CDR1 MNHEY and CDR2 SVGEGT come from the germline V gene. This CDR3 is CASSSGGTFLL.

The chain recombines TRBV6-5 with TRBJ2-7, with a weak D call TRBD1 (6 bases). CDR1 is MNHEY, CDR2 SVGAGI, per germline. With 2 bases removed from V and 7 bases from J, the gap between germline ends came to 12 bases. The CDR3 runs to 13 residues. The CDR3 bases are TGTGCCAGCAGTTACGGGACAAAGGGGGAGCAGTACTTC. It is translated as CASSYGTKGEQYF.

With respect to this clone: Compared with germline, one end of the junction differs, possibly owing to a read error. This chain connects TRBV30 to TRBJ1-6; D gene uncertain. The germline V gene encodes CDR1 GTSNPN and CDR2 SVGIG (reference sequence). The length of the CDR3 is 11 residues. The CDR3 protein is CAWSGGDYKVF. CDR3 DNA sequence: TGTGCCTGGAGTGGTGGCGACTACAAAGTTTTT. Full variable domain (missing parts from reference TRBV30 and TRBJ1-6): SQTIHQWPATLVQPVGSPLSLECTVEGTSNPNLYWYRQAAGRGLQLLFYSVGIGQISSEVPQNLSASRPQDRQFILSSKKLLLSDSGFYLCAWSGGDYKVFGNGTRLTVT.

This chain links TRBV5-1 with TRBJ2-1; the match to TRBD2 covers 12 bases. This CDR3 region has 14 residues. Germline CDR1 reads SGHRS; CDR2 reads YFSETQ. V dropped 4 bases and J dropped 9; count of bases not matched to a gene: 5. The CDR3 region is CASSGGTSGLEQFF. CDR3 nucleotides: TGCGCCAGCAGCGGAGGGACTAGCGGGCTTGAGCAGTTCTTC. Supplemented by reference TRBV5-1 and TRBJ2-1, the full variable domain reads KAGVTQTPRYLIKTRGQQVTLSCSPISGHRSVSWYQQTPGQGLQFLFEYFSETQRNKGNFPGRFSGRQFSNSRSEMNVSTLELGDSALYLCASSGGTSGLEQFFGPGTRLTVL.

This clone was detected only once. The CDR3 sequence: CASTLRTQANYGYTF. The CDR3 DNA reads as TGTGCCAGCACGCTTAGGACACAGGCTAACTATGGCTACACCTTC. The chain couples TRBV6-5 to TRBJ1-2, with D possibly being TRBD1 (5 bases). Germline V gene lookup returns CDR1 MNHEY and CDR2 SVGAGI. V lost 7 bases and J 0 bases, leaving 15 bases between the germline ends. This CDR3 region has 15 residues.

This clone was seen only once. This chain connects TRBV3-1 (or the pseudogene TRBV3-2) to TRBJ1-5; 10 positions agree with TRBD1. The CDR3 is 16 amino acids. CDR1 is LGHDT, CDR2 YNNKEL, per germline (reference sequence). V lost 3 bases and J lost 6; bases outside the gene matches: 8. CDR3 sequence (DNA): TGTGCCAGCAGCCACGCCGGGACAGGGGCGGCTCAGCCCCAGCATTTT. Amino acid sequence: CASSHAGTGAAQPQHF.

The CDR3 is CASNPGGFAEAFF. CDR3 nucleotides: TGTGCCAGCAACCCGGGGGGTTTCGCTGAAGCTTTCTTT. The chain carries TRBV7-2 and TRBJ1-1, with a tentative D call TRBD1 (5 bases). The CDR3 runs to 13 residues. V shed 7 bases and J shed 6 bases, with 15 bases lying between them. The germline CDR1 and CDR2 sequences are SGHTA and FQGNSA.

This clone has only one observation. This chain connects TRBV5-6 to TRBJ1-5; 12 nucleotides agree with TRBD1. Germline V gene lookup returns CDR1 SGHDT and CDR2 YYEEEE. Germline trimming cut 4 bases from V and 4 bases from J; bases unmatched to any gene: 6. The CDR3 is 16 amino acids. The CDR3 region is CASSMGQGAGNQPQHF. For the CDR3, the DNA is TGTGCCAGCAGCATGGGACAGGGGGCGGGAAATCAGCCCCAGCATTTT.

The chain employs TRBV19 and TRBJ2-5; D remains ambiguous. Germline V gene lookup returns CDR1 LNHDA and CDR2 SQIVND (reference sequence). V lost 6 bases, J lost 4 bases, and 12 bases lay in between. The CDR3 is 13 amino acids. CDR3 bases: TGTGCCAGTAGCAATGACAAGAGAGAGACCCAGTACTTC. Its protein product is CASSNDKRETQYF.

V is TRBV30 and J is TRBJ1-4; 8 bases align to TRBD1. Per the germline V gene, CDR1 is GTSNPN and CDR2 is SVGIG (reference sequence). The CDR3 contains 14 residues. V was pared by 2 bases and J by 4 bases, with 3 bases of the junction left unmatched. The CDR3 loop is CAWSSQGVNEKLFF. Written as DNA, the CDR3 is TGTGCCTGGAGTTCACAGGGGGTTAATGAAAAACTGTTTTTT.

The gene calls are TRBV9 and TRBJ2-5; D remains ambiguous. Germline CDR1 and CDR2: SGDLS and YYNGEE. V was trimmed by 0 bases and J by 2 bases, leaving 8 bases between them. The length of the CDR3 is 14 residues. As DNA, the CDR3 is TGTGCCAGCAGCGTAGGGCAGATACAAGAGACCCAGTACTTC. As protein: CASSVGQIQETQYF.

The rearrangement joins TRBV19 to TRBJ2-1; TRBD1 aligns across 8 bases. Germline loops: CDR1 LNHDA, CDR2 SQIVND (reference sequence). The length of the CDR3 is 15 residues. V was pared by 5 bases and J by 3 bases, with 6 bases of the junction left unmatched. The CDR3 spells CASSVDRAYYNEQFF. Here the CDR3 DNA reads TGTGCCAGTAGTGTGGACAGGGCATACTACAATGAGCAGTTCTTC.

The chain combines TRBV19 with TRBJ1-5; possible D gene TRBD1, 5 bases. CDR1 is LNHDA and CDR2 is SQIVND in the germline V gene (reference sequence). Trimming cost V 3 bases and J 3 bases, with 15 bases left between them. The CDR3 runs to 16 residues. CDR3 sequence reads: CASSIFKGVANQPQHF. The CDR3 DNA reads TGTGCCAGTAGTATTTTCAAAGGGGTTGCCAATCAGCCCCAGCATTTT.

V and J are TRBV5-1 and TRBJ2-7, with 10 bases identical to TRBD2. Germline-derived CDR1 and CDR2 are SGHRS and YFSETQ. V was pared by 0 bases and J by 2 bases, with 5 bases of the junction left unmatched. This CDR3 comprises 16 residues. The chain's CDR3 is CASSLAGTSAAYEQYF. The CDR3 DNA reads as TGCGCCAGCAGCTTGGCCGGGACTAGCGCGGCCTACGAGCAGTACTTC.

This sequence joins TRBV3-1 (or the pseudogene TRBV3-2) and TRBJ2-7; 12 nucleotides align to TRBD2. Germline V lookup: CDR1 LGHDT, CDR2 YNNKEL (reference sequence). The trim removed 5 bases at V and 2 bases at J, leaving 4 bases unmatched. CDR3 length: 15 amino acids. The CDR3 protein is CASSALAGGTYEQYF. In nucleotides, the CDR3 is TGTGCCAGCAGCGCCCTAGCGGGAGGGACCTACGAGCAGTACTTC.

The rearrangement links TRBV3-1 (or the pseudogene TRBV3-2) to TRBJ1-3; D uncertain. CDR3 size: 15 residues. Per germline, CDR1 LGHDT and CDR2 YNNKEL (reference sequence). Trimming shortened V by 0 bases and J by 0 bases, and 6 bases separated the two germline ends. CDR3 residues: CASSQELISGNTIYF. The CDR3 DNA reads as TGTGCCAGCAGCCAAGAGTTAATCTCTGGAAACACCATATATTTT.

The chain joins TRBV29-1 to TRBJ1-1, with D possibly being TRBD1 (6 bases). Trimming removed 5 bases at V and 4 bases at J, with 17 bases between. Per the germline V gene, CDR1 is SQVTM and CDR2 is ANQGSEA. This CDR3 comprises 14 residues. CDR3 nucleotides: TGCAGCGTTATTCTCGGGACAACGAGCACTGAAGCTTTCTTT. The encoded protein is CSVILGTTSTEAFF.

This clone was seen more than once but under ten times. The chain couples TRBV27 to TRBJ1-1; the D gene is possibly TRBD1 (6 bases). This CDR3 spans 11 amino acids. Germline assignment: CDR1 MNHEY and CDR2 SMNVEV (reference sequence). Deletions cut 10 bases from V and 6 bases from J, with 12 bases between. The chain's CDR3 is CATRTASEAFF. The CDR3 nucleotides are TGTGCCACCCGGACAGCATCTGAAGCTTTCTTT.

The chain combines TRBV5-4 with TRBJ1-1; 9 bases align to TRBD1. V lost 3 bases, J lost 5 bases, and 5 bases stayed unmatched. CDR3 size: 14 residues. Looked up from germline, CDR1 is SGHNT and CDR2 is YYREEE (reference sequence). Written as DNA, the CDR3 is TGTGCCAGCAGCTGGGGACAGGGAGGGACTGAAGCTTTCTTT. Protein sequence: CASSWGQGGTEAFF.

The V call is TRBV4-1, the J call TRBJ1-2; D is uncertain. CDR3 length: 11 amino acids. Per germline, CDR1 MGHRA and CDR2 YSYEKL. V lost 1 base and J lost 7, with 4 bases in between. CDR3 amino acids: CASSQAVGYTF. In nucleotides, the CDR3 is TGCGCCAGCAGCCAAGCAGTTGGCTACACCTTC.

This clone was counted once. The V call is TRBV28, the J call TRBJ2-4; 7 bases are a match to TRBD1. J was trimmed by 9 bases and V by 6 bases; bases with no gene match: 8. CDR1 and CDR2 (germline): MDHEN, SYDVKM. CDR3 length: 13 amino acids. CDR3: CASRTTGSGIQYF. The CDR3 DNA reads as TGTGCCAGCAGGACGACAGGGTCCGGCATTCAGTACTTC.

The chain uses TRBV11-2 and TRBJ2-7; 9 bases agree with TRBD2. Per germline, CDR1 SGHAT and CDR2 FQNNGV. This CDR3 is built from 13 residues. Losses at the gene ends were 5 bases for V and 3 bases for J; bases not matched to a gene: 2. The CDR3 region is CASSQAGGYEQYF. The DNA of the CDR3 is TGTGCCAGCAGCCAAGCGGGAGGCTACGAGCAGTACTTC.

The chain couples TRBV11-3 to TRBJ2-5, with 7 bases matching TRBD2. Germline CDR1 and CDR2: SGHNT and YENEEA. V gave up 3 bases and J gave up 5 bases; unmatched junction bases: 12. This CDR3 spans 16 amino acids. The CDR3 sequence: CASSFRRTGGAETQYF. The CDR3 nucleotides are TGTGCCAGCAGCTTTCGGAGGACGGGAGGAGCCGAGACCCAGTACTTC.

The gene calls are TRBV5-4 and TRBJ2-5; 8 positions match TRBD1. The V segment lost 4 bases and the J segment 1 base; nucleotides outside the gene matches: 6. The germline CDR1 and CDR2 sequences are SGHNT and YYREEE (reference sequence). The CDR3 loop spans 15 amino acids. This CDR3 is CASSTGTGTQETQYF. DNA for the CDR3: TGTGCCAGCAGCACCGGGACAGGAACCCAAGAGACCCAGTACTTC.